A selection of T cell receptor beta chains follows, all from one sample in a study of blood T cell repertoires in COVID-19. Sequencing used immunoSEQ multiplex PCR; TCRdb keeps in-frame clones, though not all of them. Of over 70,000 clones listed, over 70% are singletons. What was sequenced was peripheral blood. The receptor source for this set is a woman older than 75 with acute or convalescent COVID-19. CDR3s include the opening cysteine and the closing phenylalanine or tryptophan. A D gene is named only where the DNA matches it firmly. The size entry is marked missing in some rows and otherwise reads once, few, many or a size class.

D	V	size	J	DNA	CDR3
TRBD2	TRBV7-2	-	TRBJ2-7	TGTGCCAGCAGCTTATTGCCTAGCGGAACATACGAGCAGTACTTC	CASSLLPSGTYEQYF
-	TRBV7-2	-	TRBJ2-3	TGTGCCAGCAGCTTATCACAGGGACCCACAGATACGCAGTATTTT	CASSLSQGPTDTQYF
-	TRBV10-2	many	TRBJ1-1	TGCGCCAGCAGTGAATCTGGCAGGCTTCTCACTGAAGCTTTCTTT	CASSESGRLLTEAFF
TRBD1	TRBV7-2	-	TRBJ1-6	TGTGCCATCCTGGGACAGGGAAATTCACCCCTCCACTTT	CAILGQGNSPLHF
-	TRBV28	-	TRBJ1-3	TGTGCCAGCAGTTCAGGCTCTGGAAACACCATATATTTT	CASSSGSGNTIYF
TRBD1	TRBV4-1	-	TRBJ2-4	TGCGCCAGCAGCCAAGATTACAGGGGCCCCAGAAAGGCCAAAAACATTCAGTACTTC	CASSQDYRGPRKAKNIQYF
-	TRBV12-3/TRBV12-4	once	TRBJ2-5	TGTGCCAGCAGACAGACAGGCCAAGAGACCCAGTACTTC	CASRQTGQETQYF
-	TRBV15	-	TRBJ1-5	TGTGCCACCAGCATATCGCAGGGGAAGCCCCAGCATTTT	CATSISQGKPQHF
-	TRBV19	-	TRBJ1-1	TGTGCCAGTAGTACAACAGGTAGGGGTACTGAAGCTTTCTTT	CASSTTGRGTEAFF
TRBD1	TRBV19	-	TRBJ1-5	TGTGCCAGTACCCTACTCGGACAGGCTTATAGCAATCAGCCCCAGCATTTT	CASTLLGQAYSNQPQHF
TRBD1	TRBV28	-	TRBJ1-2	TGTGCCAGCAGCCAACTACAATACAGGGGCTATGGCTACACCTTC	CASSQLQYRGYGYTF
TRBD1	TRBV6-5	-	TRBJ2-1	TGTGCCAGCAGTTACGGGTGGAGACAGGGGTACAATGAGCAGTTCTTC	CASSYGWRQGYNEQFF
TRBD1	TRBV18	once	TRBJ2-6	TGTGCCAGCTCCGGGACAGAACGCTCTGGGGCCAACGTCCTGACTTTC	CASSGTERSGANVLTF
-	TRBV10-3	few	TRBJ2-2	TGTGCCACCGTATTGGACAGGAACACCGGGGAGCTGTTTTTT	CATVLDRNTGELFF
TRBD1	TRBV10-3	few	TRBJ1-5	TGTGCCATCCGGGGCGGGCAGGGGGATCAGCCCCAGCATTTT	CAIRGGQGDQPQHF
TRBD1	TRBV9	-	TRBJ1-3	TGTGCCAGCAGCCTTGGACAGGCCACGGACACCATATATTTT	CASSLGQATDTIYF
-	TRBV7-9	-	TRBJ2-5	TGTGCCAGCAGCCCCCAGGAAGAGACCCAGTACTTC	CASSPQEETQYF
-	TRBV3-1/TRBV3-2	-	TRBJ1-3	TGTGCCAGCACCCTAGGGAGCAGATCCATATATTTT	CASTLGSRSIYF
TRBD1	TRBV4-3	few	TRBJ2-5	TGCGCCAGCAGCCGGGGGACAGGGGGCGTAGAGACCCAGTACTTC	CASSRGTGGVETQYF
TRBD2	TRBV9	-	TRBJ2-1	TGTGCCAGCAGCGTCGTTGGGAGCGGGAGCTCCTACAATGAGCAGTTCTTC	CASSVVGSGSSYNEQFF
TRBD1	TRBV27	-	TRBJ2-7	TGTGCCAGCAGCCGACACCGCATCGACAGGGAAGCCTACGAGCAGTACTTC	CASSRHRIDREAYEQYF
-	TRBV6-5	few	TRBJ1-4	TGTGCCAGCAGTTACCGAAGTGCAGGGGTGAAACTGTTTTTT	CASSYRSAGVKLFF
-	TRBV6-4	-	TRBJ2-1	TGTGCCAGCAGTGTACCGGGTAGCCGGTTCAGATACAATGAGCAGTTCTTC	CASSVPGSRFRYNEQFF
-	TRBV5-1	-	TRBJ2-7	TGCGCCAGCAGCTTGGAAGGCAGGGGCCCCTCCTACGAGCAGTACTTC	CASSLEGRGPSYEQYF
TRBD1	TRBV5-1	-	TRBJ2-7	TGCGCCAGCAGCCTGGGACAGGGGGGCAGCTACGAGCAGTACTTC	CASSLGQGGSYEQYF
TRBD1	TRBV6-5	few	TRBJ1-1	TGTGCCAGCCCGGGACAGAGCCTCCCGGGAGCTTTCTTT	CASPGQSLPGAFF
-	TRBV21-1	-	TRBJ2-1	TGTGCCAGCAGCAAAGGAGGGTATGAGCAGTTCTTC	CASSKGGYEQFF
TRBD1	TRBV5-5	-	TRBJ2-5	TGTGCCAGCAGCCCCGGGACAGCGAAAGAGACCCAGTACTTC	CASSPGTAKETQYF
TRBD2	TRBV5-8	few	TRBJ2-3	TGTGCCAGCAGCTCCCTTTATTTGGCGGGGGGACGAGATACGCAGTATTTT	CASSSLYLAGGRDTQYF
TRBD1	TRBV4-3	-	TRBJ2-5	TGCGCCAGCAGCCTGACAGGGGTTGAGACCCAGTACTTC	CASSLTGVETQYF
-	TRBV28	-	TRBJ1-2	TGTGCCAGCAGTTCGACACGTCATGGCTACACCTTC	CASSSTRHGYTF
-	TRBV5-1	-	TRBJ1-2	TGCGCCAGCAGAAATAACAGGGAGAGAGTTGGTGGCTACACCTTC	CASRNNRERVGGYTF
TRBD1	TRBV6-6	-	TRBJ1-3	TGTGCCAGCAGTCGGACCTGGGACAGAAGCTCTGGAAACACCATATATTTT	CASSRTWDRSSGNTIYF
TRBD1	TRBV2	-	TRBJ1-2	TGTGCCAGCAGTGCACCTTCAGGGGGCAGGAGAAATGGCTACACCTTC	CASSAPSGGRRNGYTF
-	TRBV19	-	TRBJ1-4	TGTGCCACCGTGTCAGGGTCTAATGAAAAACTGTTTTTT	CATVSGSNEKLFF
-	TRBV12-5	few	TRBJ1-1	TGTGCTAGTGGTTTGGTACAGGGCAGTTGGGCTGAAGCTTTCTTT	CASGLVQGSWAEAFF
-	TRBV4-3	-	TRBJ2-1	TGCGCCAGCAGCCACCCAAAGGACTTTATTAATGAGCAGTTCTTC	CASSHPKDFINEQFF
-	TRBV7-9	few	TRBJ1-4	TGTGCCAGCAGCCCCATGGGGCCTAATGAAAAACTGTTTTTT	CASSPMGPNEKLFF
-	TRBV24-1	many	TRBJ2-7	TGTGCCACCAGTGATTTAGAGGCCCGCGGAGAGCAGTACTTC	CATSDLEARGEQYF
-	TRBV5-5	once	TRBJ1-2	TGTGCCACCTCCAGGGTAGGCGGGGATGGCTACACCTTC	CATSRVGGDGYTF
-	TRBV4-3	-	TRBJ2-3	TGCGCCAGCAGCCAAGACAGTAGCACAGATACGCAGTATTTT	CASSQDSSTDTQYF
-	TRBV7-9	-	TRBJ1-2	TGTGCCAGCAGCTTAGATGTTCAGGGGTCCTATGGCTACACCTTC	CASSLDVQGSYGYTF
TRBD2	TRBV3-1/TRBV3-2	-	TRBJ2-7	TGTGCCAGCAGCCACCGGCCCGCTAGCGGGAGGCCTACCTACGAGCAGTACTTC	CASSHRPASGRPTYEQYF
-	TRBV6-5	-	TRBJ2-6	TGTGCCAGCAGCCCCGCTGGGGCCAACGTCCTGACTTTC	CASSPAGANVLTF
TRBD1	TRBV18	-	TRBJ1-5	TGTGCCAGCTCACGAGGGGACAGGGGTAACAATCAGCCCCAGCATTTT	CASSRGDRGNNQPQHF
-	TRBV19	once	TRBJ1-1	TGTGCCAGTAGCTCGGAGGGGAACACTGAAGCTTTCTTT	CASSSEGNTEAFF
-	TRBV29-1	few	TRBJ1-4	TGCAGCGCCAAACCCCAGGGAACAACTAATGAAAAACTGTTTTTT	CSAKPQGTTNEKLFF
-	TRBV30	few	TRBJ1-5	TGTGCCTGGAGGCCAGGGATTAATCAGCCCCAGCATTTT	CAWRPGINQPQHF
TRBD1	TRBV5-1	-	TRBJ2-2	TGCGCCCGCAGCTTGGCCGGACAGGGGGGGACCGGGGAGCTGTTTTTT	CARSLAGQGGTGELFF
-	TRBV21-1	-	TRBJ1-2	TGTGCCAGCAGCAACTCCCAGGGAGGTGGCTACACCTTC	CASSNSQGGGYTF
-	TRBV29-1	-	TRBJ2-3	TGCAGCGTTGACGGGCCGGGAGCAGATACGCAGTATTTT	CSVDGPGADTQYF
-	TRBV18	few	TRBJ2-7	TGTGCCAGCTCACGAGGGCCTAGCGACTCCTACGAGCAGTACTTC	CASSRGPSDSYEQYF